The entry below gives a single TCR beta chain sequence along with its context. This CDR3 comprises 15 residues. V was pared by 5 bases and J by 3 bases, with 14 bases between. Germline V gene lookup returns CDR1 SGHAT and CDR2 FQNNGV. The record originates from a study of shared clonotypes between healthy human individuals. Donors comprised only Caucasian adults living in Nashville, Tennessee. At the deep level, the assay was run. Generated by immunoSEQ multiplex PCR, the TCRdb table keeps only in-frame clones and is missing some. The sample yields about 600,000 clones, about 96% seen once. This chain links TRBV11-2 with TRBJ1-5; D gene unclear. The sequencing sample was made of naive CD4+ T cells sorted from blood. Subset: CD45RA+ positively selected. This TCR was sampled from a young woman in good health. The CDR3 spells CASSPGITPNQPQHF. In DNA form, the CDR3 reads TGTGCCAGCAGCCCCGGGATCACTCCCAATCAGCCCCAGCATTTT.